Presented here are 3 T cell receptor beta chains from one specimen sequenced in a study of OX40 agonist ivuxolimab in advanced cancers. Some clones are missing from TCRdb's copy, which holds only in-frame ones; the method was immunoSEQ multiplex PCR. Seen here are around 16,000 clones, more than 80% observed once, and the top ten hold roughly 30%. This specimen consisted of CD4+ or CD8+ T cells sorted from blood, obtained in a trial of the OX40 agonist ivuxolimab. Receptors were obtained from an adult with an advanced solid tumor such as melanoma, head and neck, liver or kidney cancer.

The rearrangement links TRBV19 to TRBJ2-4; weak D call: TRBD2 (7 bases). V lost 4 bases and J 0 bases, leaving 16 bases between the germline ends. In germline, CDR1 is LNHDA, CDR2 SQIVND (reference sequence). This CDR3 is built from 17 residues. In DNA, the CDR3 is TGTGCCAGTAGTAGGGGGGGCGGGAGTCTAGCCAAAAACATTCAGTACTTC. Translating it yields CASSRGGGSLAKNIQYF. Looking up the rest from reference TRBV19 and TRBJ2-4 gives the full variable domain: DGGITQSPKYLFRKEGQNVTLSCEQNLNHDAMYWYRQDPGQGLRLIYYSQIVNDFQKGDIAEGYSVSREKKESFPLTVTSAQKNPTAFYLCASSRGGGSLAKNIQYFGAGTRLSVL.

This rearrangement joins TRBV7-9 to TRBJ2-2; 8 bases align to TRBD2. Germline trimming cut 3 bases from V and 4 bases from J; bases unmatched to any gene: 7. This CDR3 contains 16 residues. Germline loops: CDR1 SEHNR, CDR2 FQNEAQ (reference sequence). CDR3 in amino acids: CASSFPREGLTGELFF. For the CDR3, the DNA is TGTGCCAGCAGCTTTCCCCGGGAGGGCCTCACCGGGGAGCTGTTTTTT. The variable domain in full, completed from reference TRBV7-9 and TRBJ2-2, reads DTGVSQNPRHKITKRGQNVTFRCDPISEHNRLYWYRQTLGQGPEFLTYFQNEAQLEKSRLLSDRFSAERPKGSFSTLEIQRTEQGDSAMYLCASSFPREGLTGELFFGEGSRLTVL.

In its sample, this clone was seen once. The chain's CDR3 is CASSQDYWLEGQGNEQFF. CDR3 sequence (DNA): TGTGCCAGCAGCCAAGACTATTGGCTAGAGGGCCAGGGCAATGAGCAGTTCTTC. This chain links TRBV4-2 with TRBJ2-1; D tentatively fits TRBD1 or TRBD2 (5 bases each). Germline V CDR1 and CDR2: LGHNA, YNFKEQ. V gave up 0 bases and J gave up 6 bases, with 21 bases separating them. The CDR3 is made up of 18 amino acids.